Listed here are 20 T cell receptor beta chains from one sample, sequenced in a study of blood T cell repertoires in COVID-19. Using immunoSEQ multiplex PCR, the repertoire was profiled, and TCRdb retains in-frame clones only, with some absent. The sample carries around 220,000 clones, 90% to 95% recorded once. Sequenced material: PBMCs or T cells enriched from blood (not recorded which). The receptors here all came from a woman under 30 who had recovered from COVID-19.

The V call is TRBV4-1, the J call TRBJ1-1; a possible D gene is TRBD1 (5 bases). V was pared by 4 bases and J by 1 base, with 13 bases between. The CDR3 covers 15 residues. Germline values: CDR1 MGHRA, CDR2 YSYEKL. The CDR3 sequence is CASSPIGGTNTEAFF. The CDR3, as DNA: TGCGCCAGCAGCCCGATCGGAGGGACGAACACTGAAGCTTTCTTT.

V is TRBV4-3 and J is TRBJ1-2, with D hard to call. V lost 0 bases, J lost 5 bases, and 16 bases lay in between. The length of the CDR3 is 16 residues. Per the germline V gene, CDR1 is LGHNA and CDR2 is YSLEER. In DNA, the CDR3 is TGCGCCAGCAGCCAAGATCTTGGACTGACTGGTTATGGCTACACCTTC. Amino acid sequence: CASSQDLGLTGYGYTF.

This chain links TRBV24-1 with TRBJ2-3; a possible D gene is TRBD1 (6 bases). This CDR3 is 18 amino acids long. The V gene lost 0 bases and the J gene lost 0 bases, with 15 bases spanning the gap. Looked up from germline, CDR1 is KGHDR and CDR2 is SFDVKD. This CDR3 is CATSDLQMDRTSTDTQYF. The CDR3 DNA is TGTGCCACCAGTGATTTGCAAATGGACAGAACTAGCACAGATACGCAGTATTTT.

The V and J genes are TRBV5-4 and TRBJ2-2; perhaps TRBD1 as D (6 bases). Deletions cut 7 bases from V and 1 base from J, with 8 bases between. CDR3 size: 13 residues. Per the germline V gene, CDR1 is SGHNT and CDR2 is YYREEE (reference sequence). CDR3 coding DNA: TGTGCCAGCGGGACACAGAACACCGGGGAGCTGTTTTTT. This translates into CASGTQNTGELFF.

This chain uses TRBV28 with TRBJ2-2, with TRBD1 matching 7 bases. CDR3 length: 16 amino acids. V shed 7 bases, J shed 4 bases, and the junction held 12 bases outside the gene matches. CDR1 MDHEN and CDR2 SYDVKM come from the germline V gene. CDR3 amino acids: CASNPGGQATTGELFF. The DNA of the CDR3 is TGTGCCAGCAACCCTGGTGGACAGGCGACCACCGGGGAGCTGTTTTTT.

The chain couples TRBV9 to TRBJ1-6; 8 bases align to TRBD1. The CDR3 sequence is 15 residues long. The V segment lost 4 bases and the J segment 5 bases; nucleotides outside the gene matches: 5. The germline V gene has CDR1 SGDLS and CDR2 YYNGEE. CDR3 DNA: TGTGCCAGCAGCCCTCTGGGACAGGATAATTCACCCCTCCACTTT. Protein sequence: CASSPLGQDNSPLHF.

This clone has just a few counts. The chain combines TRBV6-4 with TRBJ1-1; 7 bases map to TRBD1. Germline-derived CDR1 and CDR2 are MRHNA and SNTAGT. This CDR3 region has 14 residues. V was pared by 3 bases and J by 8 bases, with 9 bases of the junction left unmatched. CDR3 region: CASSEGSTGVEAFF. CDR3 sequence (DNA): TGTGCCAGCAGTGAAGGTTCTACAGGGGTAGAAGCTTTCTTT.

This chain connects TRBV9 to TRBJ2-1; 7 bases fit TRBD2. The CDR3 contains 14 residues. Germline CDR1 reads SGDLS; CDR2 reads YYNGEE. The junction had 8 bases not matched to a gene; V was cut back by 4 bases and J by 7 bases. The CDR3 protein is CASSPWGGRNEQFF. The CDR3 DNA reads as TGTGCCAGCAGCCCCTGGGGGGGTCGGAATGAGCAGTTCTTC. Using reference TRBV9 and TRBJ2-1 for the parts outside the CDR3, the full variable domain is DSGVTQTPKHLITATGQRVTLRCSPRSGDLSVYWYQQSLDQGLQFLIQYYNGEERAKGNILERFSAQQFPDLHSELNLSSLELGDSALYFCASSPWGGRNEQFFGPGTRLTVL.

This rearrangement joins TRBV7-8 to TRBJ1-6, with D possibly TRBD1 on 6 matching bases. Between the trimmed V and J ends, which lost 1 base and 6 bases, there was a span of 7 bases. The germline V gene encodes CDR1 SGHVS and CDR2 FQNEAQ. The length of the CDR3 is 14 residues. The chain's CDR3 is CASSLDRANSPLHF. CDR3 nucleotides: TGTGCCAGCAGCTTAGACAGGGCTAATTCACCCCTCCACTTT.

This chain connects TRBV2 to TRBJ1-1; D may be TRBD1 (6 bases). The CDR3 sequence is 14 residues long. CDR1 SNHLY and CDR2 FYNNEI come from the germline V gene. V dropped 10 bases and J dropped 0 bases, with 15 bases sitting between them. This chain's CDR3 is CATQQGHLNTEAFF. The DNA of the CDR3 is TGTGCCACCCAACAGGGACACTTGAACACTGAAGCTTTCTTT.

This chain uses TRBV7-9 with TRBJ1-3; weak D call: TRBD1 (5 bases). The CDR3 covers 16 residues. The germline V gene encodes CDR1 SEHNR and CDR2 FQNEAQ (reference sequence). V gave up 6 bases and J gave up 2 bases, with 17 bases separating them. The CDR3 DNA reads as TGTGCCAGCAGGAAAACGGGGGAGAACCCTGGAAACACCATATATTTT. Its protein product is CASRKTGENPGNTIYF.

CDR3 bases: TGTGCCAGCAGTTTCCTCGACAGGGGTGGCGGCTACACCTTC. Its translation: CASSFLDRGGGYTF. The chain combines TRBV27 with TRBJ1-2, with TRBD1 matching 8 bases. With V trimmed by 3 bases and J by 8 bases, 8 bases remained unmatched. Per germline, CDR1 MNHEY and CDR2 SMNVEV (reference sequence). This CDR3 is 14 amino acids long.

This clone was seen more than once but under ten times. This chain connects TRBV4-1 to TRBJ2-5; the match to TRBD2 covers 7 bases. Losses at the gene ends were 4 bases for V and 4 bases for J; bases not matched to a gene: 6. The CDR3 sequence is 14 residues long. CDR1 and CDR2 from the germline V gene are MGHRA and YSYEKL. The CDR3 coding sequence is TGCGCCAGCAGCCGAAGGACTAGGGGAGAGACCCAGTACTTC. It yields the protein CASSRRTRGETQYF.

The chain combines TRBV5-1 with TRBJ2-1; 8 bases line up with TRBD2. The germline V gene encodes CDR1 SGHRS and CDR2 YFSETQ. The CDR3 is 18 residues long. V shed 2 bases and J 0 bases; nucleotides not matched to a gene: 10. Here the CDR3 DNA reads TGCGCCAGCAGCTTCAATAGCGGGGTAAAGAGCTCCTACAATGAGCAGTTCTTC. This codes for CASSFNSGVKSSYNEQFF.

This chain uses TRBV7-9 with TRBJ1-2; 8 nucleotides line up with TRBD1. Germline V gene data show CDR1 as SEHNR and CDR2 as FQNEAQ (reference sequence). The V segment lost 5 bases and the J segment 8 bases; nucleotides outside the gene matches: 10. There are 14 residues in the CDR3. The CDR3 spells CASSPDHRGNGYTF. The CDR3 DNA sequence: TGTGCCAGCAGCCCAGACCACAGGGGGAACGGCTACACCTTC.

The chain uses TRBV10-3 and TRBJ2-7; weak D call: TRBD1 (5 bases). V gave up 3 bases and J gave up 2 bases, with 8 bases separating them. CDR1 and CDR2 (germline): ENHRY, SYGVKD. This CDR3 is 13 amino acids long. The CDR3 sequence: CAISEGVPYEQYF. The CDR3 nucleotides read TGTGCCATCAGTGAAGGGGTCCCCTACGAGCAGTACTTC.

This rearrangement joins TRBV18 to TRBJ1-1; 9 nucleotides line up with TRBD1. The CDR3 has 17 residues. The ends lost 3 bases at V and 6 bases at J; junction bases unmatched: 14. The germline gives CDR1 KGHSH, CDR2 LQKENI. This chain's CDR3 is CASSPLSGTGLMSEAFF. The CDR3 DNA sequence: TGTGCCAGCTCACCTCTTTCCGGGACAGGGTTGATGTCTGAAGCTTTCTTT.

This chain uses TRBV6-5 with TRBJ1-2; no clear D. The germline CDR1 and CDR2 sequences are MNHEY and SVGAGI. Deletions cut 3 bases from V and 8 bases from J, with 13 bases between. The CDR3 has 13 amino acids. The chain's CDR3 is CASSYQLLEGYTF. The DNA of the CDR3 is TGTGCCAGCAGTTATCAGCTGTTGGAGGGCTACACCTTC.

The rearrangement uses TRBV3-1 (or the pseudogene TRBV3-2) and TRBJ2-2; TRBD2 is a possible D gene (5 bases). The CDR3 extends over 14 amino acids. CDR1 is LGHDT, CDR2 YNNKEL, per germline (reference sequence). The germline V and J ends were trimmed by 2 bases and 6 bases, with 10 bases remaining between them. CDR3 sequence: CASSQFEGAGELFF. CDR3 DNA: TGTGCCAGCAGCCAATTTGAGGGTGCCGGGGAGCTGTTTTTT.

The chain links TRBV7-9 to TRBJ1-2; 12 bases line up with TRBD1. CDR3 length equals 14 residues. Germline V gene lookup returns CDR1 SEHNR and CDR2 FQNEAQ (reference sequence). J was trimmed by 8 bases and V by 5 bases; bases with no gene match: 6. The CDR3 is CASSNPGTGGGYTF. Here the CDR3 DNA reads TGTGCCAGCAGCAACCCCGGGACAGGGGGCGGCTACACCTTC.